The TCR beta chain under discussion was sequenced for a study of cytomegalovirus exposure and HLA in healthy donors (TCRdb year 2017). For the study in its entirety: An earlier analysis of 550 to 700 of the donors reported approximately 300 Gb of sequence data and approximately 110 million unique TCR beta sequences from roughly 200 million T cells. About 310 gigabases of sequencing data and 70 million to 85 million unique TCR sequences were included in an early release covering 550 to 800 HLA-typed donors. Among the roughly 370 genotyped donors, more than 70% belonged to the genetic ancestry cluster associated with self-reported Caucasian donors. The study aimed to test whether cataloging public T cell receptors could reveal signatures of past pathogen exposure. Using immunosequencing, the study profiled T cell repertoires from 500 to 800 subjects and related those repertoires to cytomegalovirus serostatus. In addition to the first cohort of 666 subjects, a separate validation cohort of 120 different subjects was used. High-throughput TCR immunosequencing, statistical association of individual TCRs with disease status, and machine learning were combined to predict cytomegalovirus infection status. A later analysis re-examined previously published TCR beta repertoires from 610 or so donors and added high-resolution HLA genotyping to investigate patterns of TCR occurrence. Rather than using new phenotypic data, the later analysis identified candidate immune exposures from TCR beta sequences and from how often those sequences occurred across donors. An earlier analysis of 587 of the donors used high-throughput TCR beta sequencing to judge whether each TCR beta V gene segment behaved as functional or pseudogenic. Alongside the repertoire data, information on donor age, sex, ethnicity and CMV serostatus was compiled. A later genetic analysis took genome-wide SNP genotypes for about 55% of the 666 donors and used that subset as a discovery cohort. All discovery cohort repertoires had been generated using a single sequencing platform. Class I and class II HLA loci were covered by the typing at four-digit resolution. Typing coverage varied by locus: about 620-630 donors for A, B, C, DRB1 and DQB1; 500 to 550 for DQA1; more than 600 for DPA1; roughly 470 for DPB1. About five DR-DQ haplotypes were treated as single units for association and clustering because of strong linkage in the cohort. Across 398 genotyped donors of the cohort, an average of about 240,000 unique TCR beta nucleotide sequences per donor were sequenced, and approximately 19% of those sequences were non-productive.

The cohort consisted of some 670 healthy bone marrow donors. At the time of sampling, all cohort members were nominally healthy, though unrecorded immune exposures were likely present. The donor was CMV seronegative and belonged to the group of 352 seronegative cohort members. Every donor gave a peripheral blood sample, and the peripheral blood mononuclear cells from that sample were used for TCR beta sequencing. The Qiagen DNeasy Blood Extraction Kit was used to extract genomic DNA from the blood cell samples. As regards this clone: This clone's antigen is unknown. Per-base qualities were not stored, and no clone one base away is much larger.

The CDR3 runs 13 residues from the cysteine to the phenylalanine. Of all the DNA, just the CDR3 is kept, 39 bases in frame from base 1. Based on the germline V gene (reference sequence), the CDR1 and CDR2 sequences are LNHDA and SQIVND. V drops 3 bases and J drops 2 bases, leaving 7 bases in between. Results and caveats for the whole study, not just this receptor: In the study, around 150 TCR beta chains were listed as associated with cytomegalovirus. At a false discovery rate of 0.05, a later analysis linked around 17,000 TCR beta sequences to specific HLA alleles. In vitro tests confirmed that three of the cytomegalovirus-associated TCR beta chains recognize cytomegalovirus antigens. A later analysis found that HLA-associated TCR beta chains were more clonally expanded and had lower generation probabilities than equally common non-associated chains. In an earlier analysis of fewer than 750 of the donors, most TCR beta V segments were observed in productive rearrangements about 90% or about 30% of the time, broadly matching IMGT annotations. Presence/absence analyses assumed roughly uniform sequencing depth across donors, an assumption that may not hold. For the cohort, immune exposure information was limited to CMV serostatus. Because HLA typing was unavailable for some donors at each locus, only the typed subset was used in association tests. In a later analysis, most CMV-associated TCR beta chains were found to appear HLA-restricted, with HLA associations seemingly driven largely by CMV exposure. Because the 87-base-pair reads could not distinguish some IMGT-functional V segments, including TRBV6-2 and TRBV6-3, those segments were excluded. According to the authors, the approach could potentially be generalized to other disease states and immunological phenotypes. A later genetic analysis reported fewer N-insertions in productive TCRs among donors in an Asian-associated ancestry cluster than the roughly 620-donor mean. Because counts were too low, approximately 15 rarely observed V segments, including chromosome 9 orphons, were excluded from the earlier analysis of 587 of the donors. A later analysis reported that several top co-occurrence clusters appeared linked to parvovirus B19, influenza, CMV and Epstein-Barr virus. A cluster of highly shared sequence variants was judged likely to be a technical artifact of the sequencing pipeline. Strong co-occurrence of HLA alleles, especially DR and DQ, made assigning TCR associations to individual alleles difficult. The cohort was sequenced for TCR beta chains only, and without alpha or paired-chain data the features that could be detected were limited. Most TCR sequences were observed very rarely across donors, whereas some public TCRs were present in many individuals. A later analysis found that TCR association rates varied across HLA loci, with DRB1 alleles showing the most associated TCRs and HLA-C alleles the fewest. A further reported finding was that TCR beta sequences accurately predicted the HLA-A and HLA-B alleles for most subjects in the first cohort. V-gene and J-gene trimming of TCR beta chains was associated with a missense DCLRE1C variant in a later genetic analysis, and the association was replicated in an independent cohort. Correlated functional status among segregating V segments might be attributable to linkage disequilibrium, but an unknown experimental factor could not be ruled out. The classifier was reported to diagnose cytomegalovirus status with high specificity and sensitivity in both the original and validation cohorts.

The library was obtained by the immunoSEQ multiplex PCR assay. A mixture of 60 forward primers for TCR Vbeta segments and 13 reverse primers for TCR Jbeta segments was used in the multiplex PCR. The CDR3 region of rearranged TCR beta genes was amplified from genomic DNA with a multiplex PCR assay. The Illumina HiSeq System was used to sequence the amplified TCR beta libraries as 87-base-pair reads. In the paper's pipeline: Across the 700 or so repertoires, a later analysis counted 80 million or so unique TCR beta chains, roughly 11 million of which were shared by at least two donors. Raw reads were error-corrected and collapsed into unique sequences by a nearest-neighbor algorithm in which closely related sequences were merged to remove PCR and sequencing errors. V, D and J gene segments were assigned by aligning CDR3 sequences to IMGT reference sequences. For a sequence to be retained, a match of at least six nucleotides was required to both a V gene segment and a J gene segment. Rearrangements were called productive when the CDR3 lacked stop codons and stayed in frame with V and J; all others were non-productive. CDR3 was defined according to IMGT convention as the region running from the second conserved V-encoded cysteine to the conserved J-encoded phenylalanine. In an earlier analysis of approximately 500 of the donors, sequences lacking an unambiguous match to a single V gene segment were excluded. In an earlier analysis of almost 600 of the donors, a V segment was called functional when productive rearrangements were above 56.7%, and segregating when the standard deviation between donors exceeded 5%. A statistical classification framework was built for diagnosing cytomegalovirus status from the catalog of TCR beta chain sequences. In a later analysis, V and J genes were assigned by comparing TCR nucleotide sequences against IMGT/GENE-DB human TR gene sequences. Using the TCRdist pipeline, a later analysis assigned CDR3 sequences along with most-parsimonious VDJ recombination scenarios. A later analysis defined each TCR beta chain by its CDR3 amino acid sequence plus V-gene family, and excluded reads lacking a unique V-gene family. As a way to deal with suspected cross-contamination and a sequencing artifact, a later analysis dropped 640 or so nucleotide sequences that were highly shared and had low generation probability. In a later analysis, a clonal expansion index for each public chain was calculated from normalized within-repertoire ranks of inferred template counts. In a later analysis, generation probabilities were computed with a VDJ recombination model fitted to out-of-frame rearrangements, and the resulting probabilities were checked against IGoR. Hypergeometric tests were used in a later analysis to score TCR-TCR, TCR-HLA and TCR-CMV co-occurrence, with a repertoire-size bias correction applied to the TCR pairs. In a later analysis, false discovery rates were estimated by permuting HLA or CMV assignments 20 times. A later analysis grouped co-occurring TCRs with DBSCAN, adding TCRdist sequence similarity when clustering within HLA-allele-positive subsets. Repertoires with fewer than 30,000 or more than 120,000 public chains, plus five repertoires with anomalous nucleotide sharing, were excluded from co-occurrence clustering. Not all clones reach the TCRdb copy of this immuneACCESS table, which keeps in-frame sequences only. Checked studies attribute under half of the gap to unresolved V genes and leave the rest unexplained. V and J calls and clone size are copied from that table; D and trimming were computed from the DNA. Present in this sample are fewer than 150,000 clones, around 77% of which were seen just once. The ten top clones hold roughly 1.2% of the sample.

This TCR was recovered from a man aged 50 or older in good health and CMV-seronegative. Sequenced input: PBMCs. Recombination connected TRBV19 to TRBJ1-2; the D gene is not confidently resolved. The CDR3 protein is CASSMSENYGYTF. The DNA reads TGTGCCAGTAGTATGTCAGAAAACTATGGCTACACCTTC.